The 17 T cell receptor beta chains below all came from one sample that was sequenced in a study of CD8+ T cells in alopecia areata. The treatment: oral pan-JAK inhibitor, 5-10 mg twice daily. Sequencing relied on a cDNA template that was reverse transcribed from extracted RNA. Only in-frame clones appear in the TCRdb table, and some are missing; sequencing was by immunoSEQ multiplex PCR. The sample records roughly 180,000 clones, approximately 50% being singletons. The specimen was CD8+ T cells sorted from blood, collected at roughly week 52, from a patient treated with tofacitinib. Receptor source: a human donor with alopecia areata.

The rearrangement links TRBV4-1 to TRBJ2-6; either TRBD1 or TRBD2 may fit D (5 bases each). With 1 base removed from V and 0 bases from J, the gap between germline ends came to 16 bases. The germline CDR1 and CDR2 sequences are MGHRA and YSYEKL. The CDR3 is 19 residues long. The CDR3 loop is CASSQAPGPMISGANVLTF. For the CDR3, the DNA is TGCGCCAGCAGCCAAGCCCCGGGACCGATGATCTCTGGGGCCAACGTCCTGACTTTC.

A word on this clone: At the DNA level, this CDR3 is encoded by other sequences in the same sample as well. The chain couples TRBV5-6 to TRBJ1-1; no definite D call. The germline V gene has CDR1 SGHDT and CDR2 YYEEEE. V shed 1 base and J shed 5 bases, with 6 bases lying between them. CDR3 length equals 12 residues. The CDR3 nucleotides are TGTGCCAGCAGCTTGCTGGGGACTGAAGCTTTCTTT. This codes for CASSLLGTEAFF.

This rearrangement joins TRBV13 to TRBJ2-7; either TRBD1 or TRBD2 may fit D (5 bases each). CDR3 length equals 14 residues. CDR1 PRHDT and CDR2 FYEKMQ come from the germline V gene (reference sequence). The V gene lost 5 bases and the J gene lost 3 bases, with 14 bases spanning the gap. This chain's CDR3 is CASSPGRAIYEQYF. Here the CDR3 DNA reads TGTGCCAGCAGCCCGGGGCGGGCGATCTACGAGCAGTACTTC.

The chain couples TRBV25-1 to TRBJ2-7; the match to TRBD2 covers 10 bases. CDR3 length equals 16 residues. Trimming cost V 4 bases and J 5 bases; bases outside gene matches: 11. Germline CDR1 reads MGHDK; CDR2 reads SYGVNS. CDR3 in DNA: TGTGCCAGCAGTGGGAAAGCGGGGGGGCCAGCTAACGAGCAGTACTTC. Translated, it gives CASSGKAGGPANEQYF.

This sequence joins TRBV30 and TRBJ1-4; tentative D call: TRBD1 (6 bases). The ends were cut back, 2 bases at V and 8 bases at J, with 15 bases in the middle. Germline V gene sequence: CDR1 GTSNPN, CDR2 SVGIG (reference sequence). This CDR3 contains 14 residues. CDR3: CAWSHRESWEKLFF. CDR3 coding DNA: TGTGCCTGGAGTCACAGGGAAAGTTGGGAAAAACTGTTTTTT.

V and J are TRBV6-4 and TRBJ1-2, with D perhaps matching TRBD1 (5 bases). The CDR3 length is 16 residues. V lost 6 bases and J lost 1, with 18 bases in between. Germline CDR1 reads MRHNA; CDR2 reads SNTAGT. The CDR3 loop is CASSEVLWDHNYGYTF. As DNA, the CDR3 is TGTGCCAGCAGCGAAGTCCTATGGGACCATAACTATGGCTACACCTTC.

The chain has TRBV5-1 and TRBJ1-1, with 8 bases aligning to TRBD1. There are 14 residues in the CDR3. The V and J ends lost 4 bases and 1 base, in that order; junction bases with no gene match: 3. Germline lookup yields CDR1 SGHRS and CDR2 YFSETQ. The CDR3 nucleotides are TGCGCCAGCAGCGCGGACAGGGCGAACACTGAAGCTTTCTTT. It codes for CASSADRANTEAFF.

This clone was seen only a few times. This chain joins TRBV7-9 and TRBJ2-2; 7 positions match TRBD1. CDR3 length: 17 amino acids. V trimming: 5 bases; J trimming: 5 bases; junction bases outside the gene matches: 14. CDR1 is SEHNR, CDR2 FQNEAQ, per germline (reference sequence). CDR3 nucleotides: TGTGCCAGCAGCCGTACTGGACAGGAGTGGTCAACCGGGGAGCTGTTTTTT. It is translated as CASSRTGQEWSTGELFF.

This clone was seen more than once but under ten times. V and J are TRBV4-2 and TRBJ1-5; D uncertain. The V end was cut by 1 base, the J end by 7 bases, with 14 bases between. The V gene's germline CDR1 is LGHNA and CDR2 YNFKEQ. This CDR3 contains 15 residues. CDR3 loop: CASSQGGFGSQPQHF. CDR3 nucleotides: TGTGCCAGCAGCCAAGGAGGGTTCGGGAGCCAGCCCCAGCATTTT.

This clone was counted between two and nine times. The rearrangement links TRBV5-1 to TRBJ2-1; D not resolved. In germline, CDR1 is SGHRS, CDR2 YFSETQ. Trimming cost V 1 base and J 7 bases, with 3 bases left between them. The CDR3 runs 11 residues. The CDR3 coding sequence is TGCGCCAGCAGCTTGATAAATGAGCAGTTCTTC. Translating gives CASSLINEQFF.

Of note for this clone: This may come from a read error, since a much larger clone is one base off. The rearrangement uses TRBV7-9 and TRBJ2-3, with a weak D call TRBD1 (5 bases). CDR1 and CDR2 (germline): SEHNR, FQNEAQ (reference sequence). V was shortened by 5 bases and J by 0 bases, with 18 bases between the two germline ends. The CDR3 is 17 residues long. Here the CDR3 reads CASSPLCGAHSTDTQYF. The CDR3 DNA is TGTGCCAGCAGCCCTTTATGTGGGGCGCATAGCACAGATACGCAGTATTTT.

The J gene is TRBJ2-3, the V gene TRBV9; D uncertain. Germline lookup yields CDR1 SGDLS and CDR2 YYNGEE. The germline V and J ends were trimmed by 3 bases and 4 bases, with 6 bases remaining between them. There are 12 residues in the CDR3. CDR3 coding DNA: TGTGCCAGCAGCGGTTTTCCAGATACGCAGTATTTT. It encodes CASSGFPDTQYF.

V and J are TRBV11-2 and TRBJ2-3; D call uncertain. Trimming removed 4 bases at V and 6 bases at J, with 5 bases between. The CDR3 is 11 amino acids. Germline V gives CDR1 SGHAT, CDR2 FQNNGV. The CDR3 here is CASSSRDTQYF. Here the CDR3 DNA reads TGTGCCAGCAGCTCCCGGGATACGCAGTATTTT.

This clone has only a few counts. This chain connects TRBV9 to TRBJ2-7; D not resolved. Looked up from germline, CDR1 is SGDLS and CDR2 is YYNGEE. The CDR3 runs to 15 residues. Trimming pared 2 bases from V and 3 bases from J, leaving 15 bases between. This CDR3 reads CASSVATGPIYEQYF. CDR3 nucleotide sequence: TGTGCCAGCAGCGTCGCCACTGGTCCAATCTACGAGCAGTACTTC.

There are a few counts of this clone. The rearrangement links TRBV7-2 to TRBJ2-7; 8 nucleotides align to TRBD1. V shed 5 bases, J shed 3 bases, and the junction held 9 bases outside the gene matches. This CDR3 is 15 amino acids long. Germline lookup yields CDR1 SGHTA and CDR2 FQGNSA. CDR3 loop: CASSGSRTGRYEQYF. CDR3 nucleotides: TGTGCCAGCAGCGGATCACGGACAGGGCGCTACGAGCAGTACTTC.

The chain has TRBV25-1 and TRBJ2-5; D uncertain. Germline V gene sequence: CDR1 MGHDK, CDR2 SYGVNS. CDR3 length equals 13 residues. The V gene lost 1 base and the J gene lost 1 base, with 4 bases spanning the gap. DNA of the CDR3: TGTGCCAGCAGTGAATTCAGCCAAGAGACCCAGTACTTC. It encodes CASSEFSQETQYF.

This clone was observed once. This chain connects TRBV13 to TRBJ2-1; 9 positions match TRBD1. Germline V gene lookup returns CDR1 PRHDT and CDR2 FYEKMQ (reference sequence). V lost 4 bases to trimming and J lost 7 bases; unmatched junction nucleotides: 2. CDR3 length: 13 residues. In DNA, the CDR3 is TGTGCCAGCAGCTACGACAGGGGGAATGAGCAGTTCTTC. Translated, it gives CASSYDRGNEQFF.